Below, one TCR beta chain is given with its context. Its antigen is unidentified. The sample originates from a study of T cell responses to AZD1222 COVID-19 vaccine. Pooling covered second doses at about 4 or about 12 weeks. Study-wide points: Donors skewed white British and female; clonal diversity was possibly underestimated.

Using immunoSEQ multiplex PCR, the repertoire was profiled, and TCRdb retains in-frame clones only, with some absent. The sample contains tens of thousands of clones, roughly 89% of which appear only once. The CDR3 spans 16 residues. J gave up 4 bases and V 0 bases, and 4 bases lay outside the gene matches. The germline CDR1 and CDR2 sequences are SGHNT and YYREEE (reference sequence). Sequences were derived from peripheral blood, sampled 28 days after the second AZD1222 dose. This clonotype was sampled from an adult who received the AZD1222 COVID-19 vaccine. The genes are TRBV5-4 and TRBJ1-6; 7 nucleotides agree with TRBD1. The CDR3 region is CASSLVTGPYNSPLHF. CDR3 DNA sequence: TGTGCCAGCAGCTTGGTGACAGGGCCGTATAATTCACCCCTCCACTTT. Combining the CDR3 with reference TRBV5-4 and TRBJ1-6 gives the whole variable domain ETGVTQSPTHLIKTRGQQVTLRCSSQSGHNTVSWYQQALGQGPQFIFQYYREEENGRGNFPPRFSGLQFPNYSSELNVNALELDDSALYLCASSLVTGPYNSPLHFGNGTRLTVT.